This T cell receptor (beta chain) originates from a study of Graves' ophthalmopathy and Graves' hyperthyroidism. General study results and limits: Blood also contained most of the expanded thyroid clonotypes above 0.001 frequency. The model's prediction of ophthalmopathy progression had approximately 68% sensitivity and roughly 72% specificity.

CDR1 is MNHEY and CDR2 is SVGAGI in the germline V gene. This CDR3 spans 16 amino acids. V gave up 2 bases and J gave up 5 bases, with 18 bases separating them. The sample holds a few counts of this clonotype. Antigen: not known. From RNA, the CDR3 regions of TCR beta chains were amplified and sequenced. HTBI-primed RT-PCR formed the first round, and a multiplex PCR formed the second. TCRdb recomputed calls from the multiplex PCR reads with MiXCR, one row per CDR3 protein. The sample has around 1,200,000 distinct CDR3 sequences, about two fifths seen once; the top ten hold around 10%. This sequence was found in an adult man with Graves' hyperthyroidism. The chain combines TRBV6-5 with TRBJ2-5; no clear D. Sequencing was performed on peripheral blood or thyroid tissue (not recorded which). The CDR3 is CASSYPGPGRVETQYF. CDR3 nucleotides: TGTGCCAGCAGTTACCCAGGCCCGGGCCGTGTGGAGACCCAGTACTTC.